One TCR beta chain is described in this entry. The sample is drawn from a study of blood T cell repertoires in COVID-19. Study at large: Some COVID-19 samples were acute and others convalescent; all came from the United States, Italy and Spain. T cells, B-cell-depleted T cells, or PBMCs supplied cDNA or gDNA.

Trimming removed 4 bases at V and 0 bases at J, with 9 bases between. Germline CDR1 and CDR2: SGHNT and YYREEE (reference sequence). The CDR3 contains 14 residues. As handled by the study authors: By means of reference gene primer amplification, nucleated cell counts were estimated. Assay: immunoSEQ multiplex PCR; the TCRdb copy retains only in-frame clones and omits some. V and J calls and clone size are copied from that table; D and trimming were computed from the DNA. The sample has 95,000 to 150,000 clones; about two thirds are singletons. The TCR sequence derives from a human donor with acute or convalescent COVID-19. The donor label of this sample is uncertain. Sequencing used peripheral blood. This rearrangement joins TRBV5-4 to TRBJ2-3, with D possibly being TRBD2 (6 bases). CDR3 nucleotide sequence: TGTGCCAGCAGCCAAAGCGGGAGCACAGATACGCAGTATTTT. It translates to CASSQSGSTDTQYF.